The 18 T cell receptor beta chains below all came from one sample that was sequenced in a study of shared T cell receptors in the human thymus. This table comes from immunoSEQ multiplex PCR, and its TCRdb copy is limited to in-frame clones, with some not included. In the table there are some 760,000 clones, approximately 83% of which are singletons. The same sample was also studied in work on human thymus T cells.

The sample taken for sequencing was thymocytes. Receptors were obtained from a girl younger than two with a congenital heart defect.

This chain joins TRBV6-1 and TRBJ1-1, with D possibly being TRBD1 (5 bases). Trimming cost V 10 bases and J 0 bases, with 18 bases left between them. The CDR3 extends over 15 amino acids. CDR1 is MNHNS and CDR2 is SASEGT in the germline V gene. The CDR3 sequence is CATKRLQDMNTEAFF. The CDR3 DNA reads TGTGCCACCAAACGCCTACAGGACATGAACACTGAAGCTTTCTTT.

The V call is TRBV15, the J call TRBJ1-1; no clear D. Looked up from germline, CDR1 is LNHNV and CDR2 is YYDKDF (reference sequence). This CDR3 contains 14 residues. The V gene lost 0 bases and the J gene lost 6 bases, with 11 bases spanning the gap. CDR3 amino acids: CATSRDRGSPEAFF. The DNA of the CDR3 is TGTGCCACCAGCAGAGATCGAGGAAGCCCTGAAGCTTTCTTT.

The CDR3 region has the DNA TGTGCCAGCAGTTTCCGACTAGCGGGGATTCAAGAGACCCAGTACTTC. Protein: CASSFRLAGIQETQYF. The V gene is TRBV6-5, the J gene TRBJ2-5, with 11 bases aligning to TRBD2. This CDR3 is 16 amino acids long. V lost 4 bases and J lost 2; bases outside the gene matches: 6. Per the germline V gene, CDR1 is MNHEY and CDR2 is SVGAGI.

V and J are TRBV5-5 and TRBJ2-5; TRBD1 might be the D (6 bases). The CDR3 is 14 amino acids. V shed 5 bases and J shed 1 base, with 12 bases lying between them. Looked up from germline, CDR1 is SGHKS and CDR2 is YYEKEE (reference sequence). CDR3 sequence (DNA): TGTGCCAGCAGACTACACAGGGTCCAAGAGACCCAGTACTTC. As protein: CASRLHRVQETQYF. Full variable domain (missing parts from reference TRBV5-5 and TRBJ2-5): DAGVTQSPTHLIKTRGQQVTLRCSPISGHKSVSWYQQVLGQGPQFIFQYYEKEERGRGNFPDRFSARQFPNYSSELNVNALLLGDSALYLCASRLHRVQETQYFGPGTRLLVL.

The chain carries TRBV29-1 and TRBJ1-1, with D unclear. There are 12 residues in the CDR3. CDR1 is SQVTM and CDR2 is ANQGSEA in the germline V gene. V dropped 4 bases and J dropped 2 bases, with 8 bases sitting between them. This CDR3 reads CSVGDKNTEAFF. The CDR3 DNA sequence: TGCAGCGTTGGTGACAAAAACACTGAAGCTTTCTTT.

The chain couples TRBV6-5 to TRBJ2-7; 7 nucleotides agree with TRBD1. Germline V gives CDR1 MNHEY, CDR2 SVGAGI. The CDR3 is 14 amino acids. V trimming: 2 bases; J trimming: 2 bases; junction bases outside the gene matches: 3. The CDR3 DNA reads as TGTGCCAGCAGTTACGGGACAGAACCCTACGAGCAGTACTTC. Its translation is CASSYGTEPYEQYF.

The V and J genes are TRBV5-4 and TRBJ2-7; 9 bases are a match to TRBD1. This CDR3 comprises 15 residues. The germline CDR1 and CDR2 sequences are SGHNT and YYREEE (reference sequence). The J segment lost 6 bases and the V segment lost 4 bases, leaving 11 bases of the junction unmatched. This CDR3 is CASSPRTGEEGEQYF. The CDR3 DNA sequence: TGTGCCAGCAGCCCCCGGACAGGGGAGGAGGGCGAGCAGTACTTC.

This chain links TRBV27 with TRBJ2-2; 8 bases match TRBD2. V gave up 6 bases and J gave up 3 bases; unmatched junction bases: 18. Germline-derived CDR1 and CDR2 are MNHEY and SMNVEV (reference sequence). The CDR3 is made up of 19 amino acids. As DNA, the CDR3 is TGTGCCAGCAGCCTAATTACGCCGGCAGCGGGGGCCGACACCGGGGAGCTGTTTTTT. Its protein product is CASSLITPAAGADTGELFF.

The J gene is TRBJ1-5, the V gene TRBV10-3; possible D gene TRBD1, 6 bases. CDR1 is ENHRY, CDR2 SYGVKD, per germline. The length of the CDR3 is 17 residues. V shed 0 bases and J shed 6 bases, with 18 bases lying between them. The CDR3 reads CAISESKVCRGGQPQHF. For the CDR3, the DNA is TGTGCCATCAGTGAGTCGAAGGTTTGCAGGGGTGGTCAGCCCCAGCATTTT.

V and J are TRBV6-8 and TRBJ2-5, with 10 bases matching TRBD2. The CDR3 totals 17 residues. Per the germline V gene, CDR1 is MNHGY and CDR2 is SAAAGT. The V segment lost 6 bases and the J segment 5 bases; nucleotides outside the gene matches: 15. For the CDR3, the DNA is TGTGCCAGCAGGTCGCAGCCAAATAAACTAGCGGGGGAGACCCAGTACTTC. Protein sequence: CASRSQPNKLAGETQYF.

The chain is built from TRBV6-1 and TRBJ1-4, with TRBD1 identical over 10 bases. Germline V gene data show CDR1 as MNHNS and CDR2 as SASEGT. The CDR3 length is 19 residues. V was clipped by 4 bases and J by 0 bases; unmatched bases: 11. CDR3 region: CASSGNRTGGKSTNEKLFF. As DNA, the CDR3 is TGTGCCAGCAGTGGTAACCGGACAGGGGGAAAGTCAACTAATGAAAAACTGTTTTTT.

This clone was seen more than once but under ten times. The genes are TRBV7-6 and TRBJ2-3; TRBD1 matches at 10 bases. V lost 5 bases to trimming and J lost 1 base; unmatched junction nucleotides: 6. This CDR3 comprises 16 residues. The V gene's germline CDR1 is SGHVS and CDR2 FNYEAQ. The DNA of the CDR3 is TGTGCCAGCAGCCCAGACAGGGGGCGTCGCACAGATACGCAGTATTTT. It is translated as CASSPDRGRRTDTQYF.

This clone was observed a handful of times. V and J are TRBV6-1 and TRBJ2-7; 7 positions match TRBD1. Germline V gene lookup returns CDR1 MNHNS and CDR2 SASEGT. Unmatched junction bases numbered 9, after V lost 7 bases and J lost 3 bases. This CDR3 is 14 amino acids long. This CDR3 reads CASKPDRALYEQYF. CDR3 DNA: TGTGCCAGCAAACCCGACAGGGCCCTCTACGAGCAGTACTTC.

Here the CDR3 DNA reads TGTGCCAGCAGCTTTGGGGAGGCTAGCGGTTTCTACGAGCAGTACTTC. This encodes CASSFGEASGFYEQYF. V is TRBV11-2 and J is TRBJ2-7; 7 bases are a match to TRBD2. Per germline, CDR1 SGHAT and CDR2 FQNNGV. This CDR3 is built from 16 residues. J lost 3 bases, V lost 3 bases, and 11 bases had no gene match.

This chain joins TRBV14 and TRBJ1-1; D uncertain. This CDR3 has 15 residues. Germline-derived CDR1 and CDR2 are SGHDN and FVKESK. Deletions cut 0 bases from V and 0 bases from J, with 8 bases between. The CDR3 region is CASSQDRGLNTEAFF. CDR3 DNA sequence: TGTGCCAGCAGCCAAGACCGAGGCCTGAACACTGAAGCTTTCTTT.

J is TRBJ2-7 and V is TRBV28, with TRBD1 matching over 10 bases. The CDR3 is 14 residues long. V shed 3 bases, J shed 2 bases, and the junction held 1 base outside the gene matches. Germline CDR1 is MDHEN and CDR2 is SYDVKM. CDR3 DNA: TGTGCCAGCAGTTTGGGACAGGGGCCCTACGAGCAGTACTTC. It yields the protein CASSLGQGPYEQYF.

This CDR3 reads CASSQSYGHTSPQETQYF. The CDR3 nucleotides are TGTGCCAGCAGCCAATCCTACGGCCATACTAGCCCCCAAGAGACCCAGTACTTC. The gene calls are TRBV16 and TRBJ2-5, with a possible D match to TRBD2 (6 bases). Germline lookup yields CDR1 KGHSY and CDR2 FQNENV. This CDR3 has 18 amino acids. V was trimmed by 0 bases and J by 1 base, leaving 18 bases between them. Combining the CDR3 with reference TRBV16 and TRBJ2-5 gives the whole variable domain GEEVAQTPKHLVRGEGQKAKLYCAPIKGHSYVFWYQQVLKNEFKFLISFQNENVFDETGMPKERFSAKCLPNSPCSLEIQATKLEDSAVYFCASSQSYGHTSPQETQYFGPGTRLLVL.

The V call is TRBV10-1, the J call TRBJ1-3; D is undetermined. Trimming pared 3 bases from V and 0 bases from J, leaving 12 bases between. CDR1 is WNHNN, CDR2 SYGVQD, per germline (reference sequence). The CDR3 runs to 16 residues. The chain's CDR3 is CASSERQGSSGNTIYF. The CDR3 DNA reads TGCGCCAGCAGTGAAAGGCAAGGGAGCTCTGGAAACACCATATATTTT.